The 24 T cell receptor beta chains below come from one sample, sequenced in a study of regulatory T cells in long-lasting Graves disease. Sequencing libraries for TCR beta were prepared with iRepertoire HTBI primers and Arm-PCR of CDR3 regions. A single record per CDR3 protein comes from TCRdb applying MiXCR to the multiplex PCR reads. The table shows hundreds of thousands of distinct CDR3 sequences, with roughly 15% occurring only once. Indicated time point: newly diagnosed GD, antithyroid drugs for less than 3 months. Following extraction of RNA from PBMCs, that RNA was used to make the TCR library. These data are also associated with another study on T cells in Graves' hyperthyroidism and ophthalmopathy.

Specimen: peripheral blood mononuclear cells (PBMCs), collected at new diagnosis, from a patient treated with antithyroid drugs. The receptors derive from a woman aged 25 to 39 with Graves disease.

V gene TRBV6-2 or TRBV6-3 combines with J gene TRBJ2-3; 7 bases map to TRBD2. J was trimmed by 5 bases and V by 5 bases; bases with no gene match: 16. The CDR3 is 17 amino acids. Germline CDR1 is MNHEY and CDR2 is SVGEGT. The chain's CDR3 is CASSGELGGSRGDTQYF. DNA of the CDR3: TGTGCCAGCAGTGGGGAACTCGGGGGGAGTCGGGGAGATACGCAGTATTTT.

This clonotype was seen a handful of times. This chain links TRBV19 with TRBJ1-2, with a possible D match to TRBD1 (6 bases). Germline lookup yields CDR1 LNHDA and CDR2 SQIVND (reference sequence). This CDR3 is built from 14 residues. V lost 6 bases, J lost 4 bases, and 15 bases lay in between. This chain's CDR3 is CASSMNRASYGYTF. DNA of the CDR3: TGTGCCAGTAGCATGAACAGGGCCTCCTATGGCTACACCTTC.

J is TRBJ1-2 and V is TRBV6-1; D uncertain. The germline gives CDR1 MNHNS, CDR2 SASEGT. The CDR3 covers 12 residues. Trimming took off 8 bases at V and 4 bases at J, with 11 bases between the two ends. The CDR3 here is CASRTATYGYTF. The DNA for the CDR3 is TGTGCCAGCCGGACGGCGACCTATGGCTACACCTTC.

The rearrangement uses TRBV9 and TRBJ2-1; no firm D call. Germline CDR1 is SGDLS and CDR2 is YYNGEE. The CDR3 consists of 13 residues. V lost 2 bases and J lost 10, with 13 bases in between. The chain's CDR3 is CASSVLPLGEQFF. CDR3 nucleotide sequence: TGTGCCAGCAGCGTGCTACCACTGGGGGAGCAGTTCTTC.

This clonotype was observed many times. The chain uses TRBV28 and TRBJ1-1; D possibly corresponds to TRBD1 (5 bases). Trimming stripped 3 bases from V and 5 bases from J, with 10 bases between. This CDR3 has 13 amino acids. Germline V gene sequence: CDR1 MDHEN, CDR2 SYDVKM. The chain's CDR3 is CASSFGGRTEAFF. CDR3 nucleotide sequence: TGTGCCAGCAGTTTCGGGGGACGGACTGAAGCTTTCTTT.

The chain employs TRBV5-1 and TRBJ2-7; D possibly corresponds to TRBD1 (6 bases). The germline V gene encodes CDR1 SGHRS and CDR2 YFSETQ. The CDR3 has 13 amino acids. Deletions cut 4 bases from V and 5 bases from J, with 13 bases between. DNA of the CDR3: TGCGCCAGCAGCCTAACAGGGTCCCACGAGCAGTACTTC. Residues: CASSLTGSHEQYF.

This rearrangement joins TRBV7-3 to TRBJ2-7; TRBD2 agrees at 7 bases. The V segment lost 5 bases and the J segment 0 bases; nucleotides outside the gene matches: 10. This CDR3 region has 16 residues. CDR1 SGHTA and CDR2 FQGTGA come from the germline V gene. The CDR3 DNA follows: TGTGCCAGCAGCCCCGCCCGTAAGCGGGGCTCCTACGAGCAGTACTTC. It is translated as CASSPARKRGSYEQYF.

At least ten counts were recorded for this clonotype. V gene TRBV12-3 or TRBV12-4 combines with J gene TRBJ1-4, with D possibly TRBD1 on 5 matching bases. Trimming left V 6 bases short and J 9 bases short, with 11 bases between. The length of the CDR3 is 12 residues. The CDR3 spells CASSWEGQKLFF. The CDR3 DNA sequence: TGTGCCAGCAGCTGGGAGGGGCAAAAACTGTTTTTT.

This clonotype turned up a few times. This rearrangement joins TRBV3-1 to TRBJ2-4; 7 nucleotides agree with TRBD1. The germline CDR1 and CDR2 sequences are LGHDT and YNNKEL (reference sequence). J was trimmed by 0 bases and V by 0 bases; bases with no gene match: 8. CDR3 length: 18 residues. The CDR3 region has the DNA TGTGCCAGCAGCCAAGAATACGGGACAGCGCTAGCCAAAAACATTCAGTACTTC. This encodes CASSQEYGTALAKNIQYF.

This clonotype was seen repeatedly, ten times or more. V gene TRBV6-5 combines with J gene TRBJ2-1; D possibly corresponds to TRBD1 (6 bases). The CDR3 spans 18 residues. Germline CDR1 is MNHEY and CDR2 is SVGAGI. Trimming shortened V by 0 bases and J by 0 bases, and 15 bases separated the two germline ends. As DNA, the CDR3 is TGTGCCAGCAGTTACTCTCCCTCAGGGGCCAGCTCCTACAATGAGCAGTTCTTC. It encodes CASSYSPSGASSYNEQFF.

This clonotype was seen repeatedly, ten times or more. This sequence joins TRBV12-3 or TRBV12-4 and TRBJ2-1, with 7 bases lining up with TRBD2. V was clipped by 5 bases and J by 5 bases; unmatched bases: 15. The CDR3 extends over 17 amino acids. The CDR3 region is CASSPPGPGLTNNEQFF. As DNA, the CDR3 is TGTGCCAGCAGTCCCCCGGGACCGGGACTAACAAACAATGAGCAGTTCTTC.

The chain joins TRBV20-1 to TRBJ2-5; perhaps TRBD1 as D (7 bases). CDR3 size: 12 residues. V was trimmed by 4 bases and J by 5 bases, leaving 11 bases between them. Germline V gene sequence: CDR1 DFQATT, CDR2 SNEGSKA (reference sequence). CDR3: CSATGGSETQYF. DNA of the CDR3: TGCAGTGCTACAGGGGGGTCCGAGACCCAGTACTTC.

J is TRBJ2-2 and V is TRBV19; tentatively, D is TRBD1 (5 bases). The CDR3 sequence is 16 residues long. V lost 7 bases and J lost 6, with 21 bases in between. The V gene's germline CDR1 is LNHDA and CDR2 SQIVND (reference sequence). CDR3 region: CASMKRAGMRSGELFF. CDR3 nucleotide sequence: TGTGCCAGTATGAAACGGGCAGGGATGAGGTCCGGGGAGCTGTTTTTT.

DNA for the CDR3: TGTGCCAGTGCGGAAAACACCGGGGAGCTGTTTTTT. This codes for CASAENTGELFF. The chain uses TRBV19 and TRBJ2-2; D is unresolved. The CDR3 runs 12 residues. The germline V gene encodes CDR1 LNHDA and CDR2 SQIVND (reference sequence). Trimming removed 8 bases from V and 2 bases from J, with 6 bases in between. The variable domain in full, completed from reference TRBV19 and TRBJ2-2, reads DGGITQSPKYLFRKEGQNVTLSCEQNLNHDAMYWYRQDPGQGLRLIYYSQIVNDFQKGDIAEGYSVSREKKESFPLTVTSAQKNPTAFYLCASAENTGELFFGEGSRLTVL.

CDR3 in amino acids: CRPRGLAGSYEQYF. The CDR3 DNA sequence: TGCAGGCCCCGCGGACTAGCGGGGTCCTACGAGCAGTACTTC. V and J are TRBV20-1 and TRBJ2-7, with 12 nucleotides matching TRBD2. Looked up from germline, CDR1 is DFQATT and CDR2 is SNEGSKA (reference sequence). This CDR3 spans 14 amino acids.

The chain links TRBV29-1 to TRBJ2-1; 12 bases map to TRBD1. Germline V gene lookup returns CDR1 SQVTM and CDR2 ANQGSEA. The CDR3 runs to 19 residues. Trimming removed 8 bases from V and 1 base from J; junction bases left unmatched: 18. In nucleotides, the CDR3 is TGCAGCCCCGCCAGGGACAGGGGGCTCAAGTACCGATCCTACAATGAGCAGTTCTTC. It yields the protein CSPARDRGLKYRSYNEQFF.

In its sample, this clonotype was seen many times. The CDR3 is CASSLLANSYNEQFF. The CDR3 region has the DNA TGTGCCAGCAGCTTGCTAGCGAACTCCTACAATGAGCAGTTCTTC. V is TRBV7-6 and J is TRBJ2-1; weak D call: TRBD2 (6 bases). Germline CDR1 is SGHVS and CDR2 is FNYEAQ. The CDR3 runs 15 residues. The V and J ends lost 3 bases and 0 bases respectively, with 9 bases between them.

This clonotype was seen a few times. The CDR3 nucleotides are TGCAGTGCTTGGGGGGGCTCCTATAATTCACCCCTCCACTTT. This translates into CSAWGGSYNSPLHF. The rearrangement uses TRBV20-1 and TRBJ1-6, with D perhaps TRBD1 (5 bases). The CDR3 loop spans 14 amino acids. V dropped 5 bases and J dropped 0 bases, with 8 bases sitting between them. Germline CDR1 reads DFQATT; CDR2 reads SNEGSKA (reference sequence).

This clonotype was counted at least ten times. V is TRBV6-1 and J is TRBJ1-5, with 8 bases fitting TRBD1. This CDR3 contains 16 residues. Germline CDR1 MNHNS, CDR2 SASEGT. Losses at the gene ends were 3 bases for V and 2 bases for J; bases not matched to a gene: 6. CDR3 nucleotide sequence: TGTGCCAGCAGTGATAAGGACAGGGCCGGCAATCAGCCCCAGCATTTT. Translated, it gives CASSDKDRAGNQPQHF.

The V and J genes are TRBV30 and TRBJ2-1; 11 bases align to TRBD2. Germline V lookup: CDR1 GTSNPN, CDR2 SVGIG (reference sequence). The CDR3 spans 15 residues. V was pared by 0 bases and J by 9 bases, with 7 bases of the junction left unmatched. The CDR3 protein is CAWSVQLAGVGEQFF. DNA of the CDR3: TGTGCCTGGAGTGTACAACTAGCGGGAGTGGGTGAGCAGTTCTTC.

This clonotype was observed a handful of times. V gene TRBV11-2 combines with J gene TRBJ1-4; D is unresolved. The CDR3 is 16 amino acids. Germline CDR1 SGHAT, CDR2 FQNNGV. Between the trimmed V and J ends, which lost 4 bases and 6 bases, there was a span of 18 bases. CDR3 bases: TGTGCCAGCAGCTCCCGGGTTGCCCCTGAGGATGAAAAACTGTTTTTT. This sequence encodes CASSSRVAPEDEKLFF.

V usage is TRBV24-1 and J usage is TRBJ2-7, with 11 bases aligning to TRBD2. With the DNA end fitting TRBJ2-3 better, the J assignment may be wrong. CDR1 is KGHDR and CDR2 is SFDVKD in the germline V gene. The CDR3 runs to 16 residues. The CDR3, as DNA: TGTGCCACCAGTGGTTCTAGCGGGAGGTTGGCAGATACGCAGTATTTT. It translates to CATSGSSGRLADTQYF.

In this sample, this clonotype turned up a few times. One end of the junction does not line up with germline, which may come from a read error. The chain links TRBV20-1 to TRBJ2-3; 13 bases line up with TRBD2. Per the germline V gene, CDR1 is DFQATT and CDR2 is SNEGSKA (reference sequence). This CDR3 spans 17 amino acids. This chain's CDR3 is CSARGLAGDMASDAQYF. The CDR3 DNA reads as TGCAGTGCCAGAGGACTAGCGGGAGATATGGCATCGGATGCGCAGTATTTT.

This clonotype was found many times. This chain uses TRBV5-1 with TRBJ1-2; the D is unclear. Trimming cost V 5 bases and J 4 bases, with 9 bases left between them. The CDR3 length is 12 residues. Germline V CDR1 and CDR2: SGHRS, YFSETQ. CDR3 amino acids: CASSYQAYGYTF. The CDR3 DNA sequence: TGCGCCAGCAGTTACCAGGCCTATGGCTACACCTTC. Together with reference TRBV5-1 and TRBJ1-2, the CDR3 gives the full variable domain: KAGVTQTPRYLIKTRGQQVTLSCSPISGHRSVSWYQQTPGQGLQFLFEYFSETQRNKGNFPGRFSGRQFSNSRSEMNVSTLELGDSALYLCASSYQAYGYTFGSGTRLTVV.